The present T cell receptor (beta chain) was sequenced within a study of CD8 T cells in Susac syndrome. Study-wide context: Within the sequenced Susac syndrome patient group, over five exhibited active disease and about eight were in remission. The Susac syndrome patients were therapy-naive, on corticosteroids, or on intravenous immunoglobulin alone at blood draw. Whole-study results and caveats: Expansion of clones was not seen in the CD4+ T cell repertoires of Susac syndrome.

This CDR3 spans 13 amino acids. Germline loops: CDR1 SGHRS, CDR2 YFSETQ. The V gene lost 2 bases and the J gene lost 6 bases, with 11 bases spanning the gap. Turning to this clonotype: The antigen remains unidentified.

RNA was extracted with the RNeasy kit, and a quantity of roughly 0.5 to 1 ug was reverse transcribed using random hexamers. TCRdb passed the immunoSEQ multiplex PCR reads through MiXCR, listing each CDR3 protein once. The sample lists around 200,000 distinct CDR3 sequences; just under 95% were seen once. The TCR sequence derives from a human donor with Susac syndrome. The chain combines TRBV5-1 with TRBJ1-1; D may be TRBD1 (6 bases). Input material: CD4+ T cells from PBMCs. CDR3 coding DNA: TGCGCCAGCAGCTTACCGGGGGCGTCTGAAGCTTTCTTT. This codes for CASSLPGASEAFF. The whole variable domain, filled in from reference TRBV5-1 and TRBJ1-1, reads KAGVTQTPRYLIKTRGQQVTLSCSPISGHRSVSWYQQTPGQGLQFLFEYFSETQRNKGNFPGRFSGRQFSNSRSEMNVSTLELGDSALYLCASSLPGASEAFFGQGTRLTVV.